This entry lists 17 T cell receptor beta chains sequenced from one sample in a study of OX40 agonist ivuxolimab in advanced cancers. Profiling relied on immunoSEQ multiplex PCR, and the TCRdb table lists in-frame clones only, not all of them. This table has more than 65,000 clones, around 89% appearing once. The material sequenced was CD4+ or CD8+ T cells sorted from blood, taken in a trial of the OX40 agonist ivuxolimab. The receptors come from an adult with an advanced solid tumor such as melanoma, head and neck, liver or kidney cancer.

The chain uses TRBV29-1 and TRBJ1-5; no definite D call. The CDR3 sequence is 13 residues long. Germline V gene lookup returns CDR1 SQVTM and CDR2 ANQGSEA. V dropped 6 bases and J dropped 3 bases, with 12 bases sitting between them. CDR3 sequence: CSVSWEFNQPQHF. DNA of the CDR3: TGCAGCGTGTCTTGGGAATTCAATCAGCCCCAGCATTTT.

This clone was observed once. Here the CDR3 reads CASSLVGLGGYTF. The CDR3 nucleotides are TGTGCCAGCAGCTTAGTAGGGCTGGGGGGCTACACCTTC. This sequence joins TRBV11-2 and TRBJ1-2; D is unclear. CDR3 length: 13 amino acids. Looked up from germline, CDR1 is SGHAT and CDR2 is FQNNGV. V was shortened by 1 base and J by 8 bases, with 11 bases between the two germline ends.

CDR3 loop: CASSFGRGATEAFF. The CDR3 DNA reads TGCGCCAGCAGCTTCGGGAGGGGGGCCACTGAAGCTTTCTTT. The genes are TRBV5-1 and TRBJ1-1, with a tentative D call TRBD1 (6 bases). Trimming took off 2 bases at V and 4 bases at J, with 12 bases between the two ends. The CDR3 totals 14 residues. The germline V gene encodes CDR1 SGHRS and CDR2 YFSETQ.

In this sample, this clone turned up a few times. This chain uses TRBV5-4 with TRBJ1-1; D is unresolved. There are 15 residues in the CDR3. Germline-derived CDR1 and CDR2 are SGHNT and YYREEE (reference sequence). V lost 0 bases and J 0 bases, leaving 9 bases between the germline ends. The CDR3 DNA sequence: TGTGCCAGCAGCTTGGGGGCCAACATGAACACTGAAGCTTTCTTT. Amino acids: CASSLGANMNTEAFF.

This chain links TRBV27 with TRBJ2-2, with TRBD1 identical over 9 bases. The V gene's germline CDR1 is MNHEY and CDR2 SMNVEV (reference sequence). The length of the CDR3 is 17 residues. V was pared by 0 bases and J by 4 bases, with 6 bases of the junction left unmatched. The CDR3 region is CASSLSRGQGFTGELFF. The DNA for the CDR3 is TGTGCCAGCAGTTTATCTCGGGGACAGGGATTCACCGGGGAGCTGTTTTTT.

The rearrangement uses TRBV30 and TRBJ2-2; TRBD1 matches 9 bases. CDR1 GTSNPN and CDR2 SVGIG come from the germline V gene (reference sequence). V lost 1 base and J lost 4; bases outside the gene matches: 10. The CDR3 contains 17 residues. CDR3 bases: TGTGCCTGGAGTGCAGACCGGGACAGGGTGGGCACCGGGGAGCTGTTTTTT. Its translation: CAWSADRDRVGTGELFF.

J is TRBJ1-5 and V is TRBV2; D is ambiguous. The CDR3 totals 14 residues. The V and J ends lost 4 bases and 5 bases respectively, with 12 bases between them. The germline V gene encodes CDR1 SNHLY and CDR2 FYNNEI. DNA of the CDR3: TGTGCCAGCAGTGGATCCAACATGGATCAGCCCCAGCATTTT. It encodes CASSGSNMDQPQHF. The full variable domain, with the rest looked up from reference TRBV2 and TRBJ1-5, is EPEVTQTPSHQVTQMGQEVILRCVPISNHLYFYWYRQILGQKVEFLVSFYNNEISEKSEIFDDQFSVERPDGSNFTLKIRSTKLEDSAMYFCASSGSNMDQPQHFGDGTRLSIL.

This clone has only one observation. V and J are TRBV5-1 and TRBJ2-1, with 7 positions matching TRBD2. Per germline, CDR1 SGHRS and CDR2 YFSETQ. J was trimmed by 9 bases and V by 0 bases; bases with no gene match: 12. CDR3 size: 16 residues. CDR3 residues: CASSLAPSGVTGEQFF. DNA of the CDR3: TGCGCCAGCAGCTTGGCACCCAGCGGGGTAACGGGTGAGCAGTTCTTC.

The chain combines TRBV19 with TRBJ1-5, with a possible D match to TRBD1 (6 bases). CDR1 is LNHDA and CDR2 is SQIVND in the germline V gene (reference sequence). The germline V and J ends were trimmed by 7 bases and 6 bases, with 16 bases remaining between them. This CDR3 comprises 14 residues. The CDR3 DNA reads as TGTGCCAGTACCAGAACAGGGACCACTCAGCCCCAGCATTTT. Its protein product is CASTRTGTTQPQHF.

The chain links TRBV6-5 to TRBJ2-3; D unclear. This CDR3 has 12 residues. The V gene's germline CDR1 is MNHEY and CDR2 SVGAGI. With 4 bases removed from V and 7 bases from J, the gap between germline ends came to 9 bases. CDR3 nucleotides: TGTGCCAGCAGTTTAGACTGGTATACGCAGTATTTT. Its translation is CASSLDWYTQYF.

The genes are TRBV5-1 and TRBJ1-1, with D uncertain. CDR1 and CDR2 from the germline V gene are SGHRS and YFSETQ. The CDR3 consists of 11 residues. The V end lost 4 bases, the J end lost 3 bases, and 4 bases lay between the germline ends. The CDR3 loop reads CASSADTEAFF. The CDR3 DNA reads as TGCGCCAGCAGCGCGGACACTGAAGCTTTCTTT.

The chain is built from TRBV20-1 and TRBJ1-2; possible D gene TRBD1, 6 bases. Trimming left V 4 bases short and J 5 bases short, with 8 bases between. The CDR3 totals 11 residues. Germline V gene data show CDR1 as DFQATT and CDR2 as SNEGSKA (reference sequence). As DNA, the CDR3 is TGCAGTGCTACGACAGGATATGGCTACACCTTC. This codes for CSATTGYGYTF.

CDR3 DNA sequence: TGTGCCAGCAGCGAGACAGGGGATAACACTGAAGCTTTCTTT. This gives the protein CASSETGDNTEAFF. The chain carries TRBV7-9 and TRBJ1-1; 8 positions agree with TRBD1. The CDR3 extends over 14 amino acids. Germline V lookup: CDR1 SEHNR, CDR2 FQNEAQ (reference sequence). J lost 2 bases, V lost 5 bases, and 4 bases had no gene match.

The chain is built from TRBV7-6 and TRBJ1-2, with 10 bases aligning to TRBD1. Germline values: CDR1 SGHVS, CDR2 FNYEAQ. The V and J ends lost 1 base and 6 bases, in that order; junction bases with no gene match: 2. This CDR3 contains 14 residues. The DNA for the CDR3 is TGTGCCAGCAGCTTAGGACAGGGGGCAGATGGCTACACCTTC. Translated, it gives CASSLGQGADGYTF.

This clone has more than one count but fewer than ten. DNA of the CDR3: TGTGCCAGCTCACCACGAGGGAGTCGCACCGGGGAGCTGTTTTTT. Amino acid sequence: CASSPRGSRTGELFF. The chain uses TRBV18 and TRBJ2-2; tentatively, D is TRBD2 (5 bases). The CDR3 loop spans 15 amino acids. CDR1 and CDR2 (germline): KGHSH, LQKENI. Deletions cut 1 base from V and 4 bases from J, with 10 bases between.

The chain couples TRBV5-8 to TRBJ1-3, with D unclear. This CDR3 spans 13 amino acids. With 6 bases removed from V and 3 bases from J, the gap between germline ends came to 10 bases. Germline V gene sequence: CDR1 SGHTS, CDR2 YDEGEE. Here the CDR3 reads CASTVGGGNTIYF. The CDR3 DNA is TGTGCCAGCACTGTTGGAGGTGGAAACACCATATATTTT.

V gene TRBV6-6 combines with J gene TRBJ1-6; D gene uncertain. Germline V gene lookup returns CDR1 MNHNY and CDR2 SVGAGI (reference sequence). This CDR3 is 14 amino acids long. V dropped 7 bases and J dropped 0 bases, with 7 bases sitting between them. CDR3 amino acids: CASNPGSYNSPLHF. CDR3 in DNA: TGTGCCAGCAACCCGGGCTCCTATAATTCACCCCTCCACTTT.